Shown below are 18 T cell receptor beta chains from a single sample sequenced in a study of human T cells and chemical hapten exposure. Time point denoted: patch test 1, 2 weeks after DPC sensitization. The treatment: therapeutic diphenylcyclopropenone sensitization with weekly scalp DPC. TCRdb re-called the RACE reads with MiXCR, one entry per CDR3 protein. The sample holds tens of thousands of distinct CDR3 sequences, roughly 9.8% seen once. This specimen consisted of whole blood, obtained in connection with sensitization to the hapten diphenylcyclopropenone (DPC). Receptors were obtained from a woman aged 40 to 50 with alopecia areata. Some clones in this sample may be carry-over from other donors' samples.

This clonotype was counted ten times or more. This chain joins TRBV15 and TRBJ2-7; D gene ambiguous. Trimming cost V 0 bases and J 3 bases, with 3 bases left between them. Germline V gene sequence: CDR1 LNHNV, CDR2 YYDKDF (reference sequence). This CDR3 spans 12 amino acids. The CDR3 DNA reads TGTGCCACCAGCAGAGATCGCTACGAGCAGTACTTC. This sequence encodes CATSRDRYEQYF.

This clonotype has more than one count but fewer than ten. The chain recombines TRBV7-2 with TRBJ1-1; maybe TRBD1 (5 bases). The V gene lost 7 bases and the J gene lost 1 base, with 16 bases spanning the gap. The CDR3 is made up of 15 amino acids. The V gene's germline CDR1 is SGHTA and CDR2 FQGNSA. CDR3 amino acids: CASTVIGGANTEAFF. DNA for the CDR3: TGTGCCAGCACCGTTATCGGCGGGGCGAACACTGAAGCTTTCTTT.

This clonotype was counted between two and nine times. The chain is built from TRBV18 and TRBJ1-6, with D possibly TRBD1 on 6 matching bases. CDR1 and CDR2 (germline): KGHSH, LQKENI. There are 16 residues in the CDR3. Trimming left V 5 bases short and J 0 bases short, with 11 bases between. CDR3 bases: TGTGCCAGCTCATTACAGGGAAGCTCCTATAATTCACCCCTCCACTTT. Amino acids: CASSLQGSSYNSPLHF.

This clonotype was counted ten times or more. CDR3 amino acids: CASSLDRAGGREDTQYF. The CDR3 DNA reads as TGTGCCAGCAGTTTAGATCGAGCGGGGGGCAGGGAAGATACGCAGTATTTT. The V call is TRBV12-3 or TRBV12-4, the J call TRBJ2-3, with 9 bases lining up with TRBD2. The junction had 10 bases not matched to a gene; V was cut back by 1 base and J by 5 bases. This CDR3 is built from 17 residues.

The chain links TRBV24-1 to TRBJ2-1; D may be TRBD1 (5 bases). Deletions cut 4 bases from V and 8 bases from J, with 17 bases between. The CDR3 covers 15 residues. CDR1 KGHDR and CDR2 SFDVKD come from the germline V gene. The CDR3 DNA reads TGTGCCACCAGTGACCGGCAGGGAATTTTGGATGAGCAGTTCTTC. Its protein product is CATSDRQGILDEQFF.

This clonotype was recorded many times. This chain uses TRBV19 with TRBJ2-7, with no clear D. There are 13 residues in the CDR3. Trimming removed 6 bases from V and 7 bases from J, with 16 bases in between. Germline loops: CDR1 LNHDA, CDR2 SQIVND (reference sequence). The chain's CDR3 is CASSDTVGLEQYF. Here the CDR3 DNA reads TGTGCCAGTAGCGACACCGTTGGATTGGAGCAGTACTTC.

This clonotype appeared a few times. The chain is built from TRBV29-1 and TRBJ2-3; D is unresolved. There are 13 residues in the CDR3. With 4 bases removed from V and 5 bases from J, the gap between germline ends came to 13 bases. CDR1 SQVTM and CDR2 ANQGSEA come from the germline V gene. The CDR3 reads CSVVGGLRDTQYF. The CDR3 DNA is TGCAGCGTTGTGGGTGGGCTGCGAGATACGCAGTATTTT.

The chain combines TRBV3-1 with TRBJ1-6; possibly TRBD1 for D (5 bases). The CDR3 consists of 16 residues. The germline V gene encodes CDR1 LGHDT and CDR2 YNNKEL (reference sequence). V lost 4 bases, J lost 4 bases, and 14 bases lay in between. In nucleotides, the CDR3 is TGTGCCAGCAGCCCCGACAGACCGTCTTATAATTCACCCCTCCACTTT. Its protein is CASSPDRPSYNSPLHF.

The table lists this clonotype with many counts. The chain combines TRBV5-6 with TRBJ2-5; no reliable D call. This CDR3 is 15 amino acids long. The V end lost 3 bases, the J end lost 3 bases, and 15 bases lay between the germline ends. The germline V gene has CDR1 SGHDT and CDR2 YYEEEE. The CDR3 sequence: CASSSLWRPKETQYF. DNA for the CDR3: TGTGCCAGCAGCTCGCTTTGGAGACCAAAAGAGACCCAGTACTTC.

This clonotype was detected many times. The J gene is TRBJ2-1, the V gene TRBV7-2; 7 bases are shared with TRBD1. CDR3 length: 15 amino acids. J was trimmed by 3 bases and V by 5 bases; bases with no gene match: 7. Per germline, CDR1 SGHTA and CDR2 FQGNSA. CDR3 region: CASSPVWTGYNEQFF. In nucleotides, the CDR3 is TGTGCCAGCAGCCCCGTCTGGACAGGCTACAATGAGCAGTTCTTC.

The chain is built from TRBV7-8 and TRBJ1-1; D is ambiguous. V lost 5 bases to trimming and J lost 0 bases, with 7 bases between them. The CDR3 consists of 13 residues. CDR1 and CDR2 (germline): SGHVS, FQNEAQ. The CDR3 DNA is TGTGCCAGCAGCCTTCAACTGAACACTGAAGCTTTCTTT. Translated, it gives CASSLQLNTEAFF.

This clonotype was counted a few times. The chain carries TRBV4-3 and TRBJ2-6; a possible D gene is TRBD2 (7 bases). The CDR3 has 17 residues. Per germline, CDR1 LGHNA and CDR2 YSLEER. Trimming removed 1 base from V and 2 bases from J, with 12 bases in between. In DNA form, the CDR3 reads TGCGCCAGCAGCCAAGGCGAAGGGGGGGCTGGGGCCAACGTCCTGACTTTC. Residues: CASSQGEGGAGANVLTF.

The chain employs TRBV25-1 and TRBJ2-5; tentative D call: TRBD2 (5 bases). The CDR3 loop spans 15 amino acids. CDR1 MGHDK and CDR2 SYGVNS come from the germline V gene. Trimming cost V 5 bases and J 1 base, with 14 bases left between them. CDR3 DNA: TGTGCCAGCAGTCTAGATGGACGGGGCCAAGAGACCCAGTACTTC. It is translated as CASSLDGRGQETQYF.

This clonotype appeared many times. The rearrangement joins TRBV4-3 to TRBJ2-2, with 7 bases aligning to TRBD1. The CDR3 contains 14 residues. Per germline, CDR1 LGHNA and CDR2 YSLEER. J gave up 4 bases and V 3 bases, and 2 bases lay outside the gene matches. The chain's CDR3 is CASSHRGLTGELFF. For the CDR3, the DNA is TGCGCCAGCAGCCATAGGGGGCTCACCGGGGAGCTGTTTTTT.

Ten or more counts support this clonotype. V gene TRBV6-6 combines with J gene TRBJ1-4; D gene uncertain. Germline V gives CDR1 MNHNY, CDR2 SVGAGI (reference sequence). There are 13 residues in the CDR3. The V and J ends lost 2 bases and 6 bases respectively, with 7 bases between them. The CDR3 DNA is TGTGCCAGCAGTTACAGGGCGGATGAAAAACTGTTTTTT. Translation gives CASSYRADEKLFF.

This clonotype has only a few counts. The V and J genes are TRBV5-4 and TRBJ2-2, with 7 bases matching TRBD1. Germline-derived CDR1 and CDR2 are SGHNT and YYREEE (reference sequence). V gave up 4 bases and J gave up 4 bases; unmatched junction bases: 10. The CDR3 totals 16 residues. CDR3 sequence (DNA): TGTGCCAGCAGCGTGGGACAGCCCCGGAGCACCGGGGAGCTGTTTTTT. Its protein product is CASSVGQPRSTGELFF.

This clonotype was counted many times. The J gene is TRBJ1-4, the V gene TRBV7-2; no firm D call. Germline-derived CDR1 and CDR2 are SGHTA and FQGNSA. CDR3 length: 15 amino acids. The germline V and J ends were trimmed by 5 bases and 4 bases, with 14 bases remaining between them. CDR3 coding DNA: TGTGCCAGCAGCCTTCTGGGTCTGATTAATGAAAAACTGTTTTTT. The encoded protein is CASSLLGLINEKLFF.

This clonotype occurred a few times. The chain combines TRBV27 with TRBJ2-6; TRBD2 matches at 7 bases. The CDR3 runs 16 residues. Germline CDR1 MNHEY, CDR2 SMNVEV (reference sequence). V gave up 6 bases and J gave up 3 bases; unmatched junction bases: 8. The CDR3 DNA follows: TGTGCCAGCAGCAAAGGGAGGGTCTATGGGGCCAACGTCCTGACTTTC. Translation: CASSKGRVYGANVLTF. The variable domain in full, completed from reference TRBV27 and TRBJ2-6, reads EAQVTQNPRYLITVTGKKLTVTCSQNMNHEYMSWYRQDPGLGLRQIYYSMNVEVTDKGDVPEGYKVSRKEKRNFPLILESPSPNQTSLYFCASSKGRVYGANVLTFGAGSRLTVL.